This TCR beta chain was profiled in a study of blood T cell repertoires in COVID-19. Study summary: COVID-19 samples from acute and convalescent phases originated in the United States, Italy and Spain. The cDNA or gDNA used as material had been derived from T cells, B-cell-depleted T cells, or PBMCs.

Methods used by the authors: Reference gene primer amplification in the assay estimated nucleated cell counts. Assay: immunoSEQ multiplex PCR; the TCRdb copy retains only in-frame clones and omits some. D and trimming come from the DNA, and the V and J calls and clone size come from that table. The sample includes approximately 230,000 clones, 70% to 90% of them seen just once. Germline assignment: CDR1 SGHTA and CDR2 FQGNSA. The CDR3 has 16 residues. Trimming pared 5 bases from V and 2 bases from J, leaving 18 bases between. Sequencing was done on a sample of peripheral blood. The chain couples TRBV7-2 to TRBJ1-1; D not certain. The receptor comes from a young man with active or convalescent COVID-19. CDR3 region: CASSPPARGLNTEAFF. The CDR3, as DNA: TGTGCCAGCAGCCCCCCGGCGCGAGGCCTAAACACTGAAGCTTTCTTT. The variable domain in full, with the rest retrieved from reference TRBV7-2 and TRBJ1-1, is GAGVSQSPSNKVTEKGKDVELRCDPISGHTALYWYRQSLGQGLEFLIYFQGNSAPDKSGLPSDRFSAERTGGSVSTLTIQRTQQEDSAVYLCASSPPARGLNTEAFFGQGTRLTVV.